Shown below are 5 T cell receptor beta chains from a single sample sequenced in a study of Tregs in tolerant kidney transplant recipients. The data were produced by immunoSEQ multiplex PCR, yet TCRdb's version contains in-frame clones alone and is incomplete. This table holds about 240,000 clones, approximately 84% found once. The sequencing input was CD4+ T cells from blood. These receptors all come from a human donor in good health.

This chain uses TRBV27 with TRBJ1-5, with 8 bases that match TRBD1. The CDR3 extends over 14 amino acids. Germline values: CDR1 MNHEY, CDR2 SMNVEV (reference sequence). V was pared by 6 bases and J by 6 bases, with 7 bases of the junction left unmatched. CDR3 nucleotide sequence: TGTGCCAGCAGAGTTTCAGGGGGCATTCAGCCCCAGCATTTT. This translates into CASRVSGGIQPQHF.

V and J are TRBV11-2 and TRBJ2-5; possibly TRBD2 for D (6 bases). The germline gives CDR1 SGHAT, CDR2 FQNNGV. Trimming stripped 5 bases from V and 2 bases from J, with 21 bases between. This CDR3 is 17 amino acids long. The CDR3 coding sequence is TGTGCCAGCAGCGCACGGGGGTTGGTCGAGGGACAAGAGACCCAGTACTTC. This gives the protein CASSARGLVEGQETQYF.

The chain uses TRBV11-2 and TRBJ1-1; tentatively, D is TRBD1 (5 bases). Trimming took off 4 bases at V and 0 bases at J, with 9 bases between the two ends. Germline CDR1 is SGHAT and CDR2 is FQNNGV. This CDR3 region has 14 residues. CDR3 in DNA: TGTGCCAGCAGCTCGCTGACAGTGAACACTGAAGCTTTCTTT. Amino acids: CASSSLTVNTEAFF.

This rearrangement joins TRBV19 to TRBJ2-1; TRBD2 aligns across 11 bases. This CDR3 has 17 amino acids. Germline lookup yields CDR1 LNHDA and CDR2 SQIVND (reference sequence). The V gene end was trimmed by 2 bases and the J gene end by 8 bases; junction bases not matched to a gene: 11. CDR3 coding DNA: TGTGCCAGTAGTATAAGTCGAACTAGCGGGAGAGGGGATGAGCAGTTCTTC. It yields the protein CASSISRTSGRGDEQFF. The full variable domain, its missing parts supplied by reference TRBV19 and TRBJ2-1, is DGGITQSPKYLFRKEGQNVTLSCEQNLNHDAMYWYRQDPGQGLRLIYYSQIVNDFQKGDIAEGYSVSREKKESFPLTVTSAQKNPTAFYLCASSISRTSGRGDEQFFGPGTRLTVL.

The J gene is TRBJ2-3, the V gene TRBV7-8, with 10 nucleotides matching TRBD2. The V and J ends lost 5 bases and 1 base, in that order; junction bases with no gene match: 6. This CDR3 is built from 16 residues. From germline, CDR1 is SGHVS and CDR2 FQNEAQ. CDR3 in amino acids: CASSPLSGGRTDTQYF. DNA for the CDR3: TGTGCCAGCAGCCCCCTTAGCGGGGGGCGCACAGATACGCAGTATTTT.